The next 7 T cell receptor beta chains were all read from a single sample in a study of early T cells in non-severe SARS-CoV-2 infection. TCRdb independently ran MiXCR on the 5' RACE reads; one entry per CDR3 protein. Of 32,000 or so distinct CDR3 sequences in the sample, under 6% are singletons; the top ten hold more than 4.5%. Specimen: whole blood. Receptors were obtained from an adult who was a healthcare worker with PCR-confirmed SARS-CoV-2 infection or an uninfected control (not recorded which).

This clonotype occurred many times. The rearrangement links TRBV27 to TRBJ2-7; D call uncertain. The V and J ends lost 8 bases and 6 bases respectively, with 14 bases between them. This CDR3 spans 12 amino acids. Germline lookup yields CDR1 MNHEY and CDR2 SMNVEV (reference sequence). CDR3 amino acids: CASGPGWSEQYF. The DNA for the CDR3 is TGTGCCAGCGGTCCTGGGTGGAGCGAGCAGTACTTC.

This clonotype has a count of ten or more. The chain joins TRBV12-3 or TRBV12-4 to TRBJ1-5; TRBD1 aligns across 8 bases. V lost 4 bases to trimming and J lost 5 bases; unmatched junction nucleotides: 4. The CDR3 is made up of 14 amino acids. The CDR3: CASSSSGGDQPQHF. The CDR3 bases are TGTGCCAGCAGTTCTTCAGGGGGCGATCAGCCCCAGCATTTT.

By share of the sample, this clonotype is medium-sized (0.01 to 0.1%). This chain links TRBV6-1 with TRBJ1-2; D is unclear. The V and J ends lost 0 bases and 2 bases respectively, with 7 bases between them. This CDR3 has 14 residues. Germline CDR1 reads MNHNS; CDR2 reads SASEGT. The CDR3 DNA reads TGTGCCAGCAGTGAAGCAGTCCGAAACTATGGCTACACCTTC. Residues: CASSEAVRNYGYTF.

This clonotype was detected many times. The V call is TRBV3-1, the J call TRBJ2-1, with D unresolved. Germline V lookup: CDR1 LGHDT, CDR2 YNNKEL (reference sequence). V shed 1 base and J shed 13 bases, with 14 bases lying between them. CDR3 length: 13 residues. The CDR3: CASSQVLGLDQFF. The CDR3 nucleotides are TGTGCCAGCAGCCAAGTCCTTGGATTAGACCAGTTCTTC.

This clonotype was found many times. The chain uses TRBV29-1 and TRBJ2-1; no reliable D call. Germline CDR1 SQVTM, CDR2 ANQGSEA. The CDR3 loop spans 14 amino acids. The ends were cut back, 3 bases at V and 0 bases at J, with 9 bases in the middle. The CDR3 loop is CSVEWQASYNEQFF. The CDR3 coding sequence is TGCAGCGTTGAGTGGCAGGCCTCCTACAATGAGCAGTTCTTC.

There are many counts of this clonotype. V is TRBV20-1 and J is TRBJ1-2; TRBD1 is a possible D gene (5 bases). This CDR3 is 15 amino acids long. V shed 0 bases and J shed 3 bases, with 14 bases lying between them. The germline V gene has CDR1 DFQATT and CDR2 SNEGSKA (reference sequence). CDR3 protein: CSARDAGVSDYGYTF. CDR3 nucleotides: TGCAGTGCTAGAGATGCGGGGGTTTCGGACTATGGCTACACCTTC.

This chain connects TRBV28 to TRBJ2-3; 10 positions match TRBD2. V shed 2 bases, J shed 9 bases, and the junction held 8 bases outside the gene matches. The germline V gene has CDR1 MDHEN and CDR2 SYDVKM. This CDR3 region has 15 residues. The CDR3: CASSLVVAGGATQYF. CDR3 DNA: TGTGCCAGCAGTTTAGTGGTAGCGGGGGGCGCAACGCAGTATTTT.